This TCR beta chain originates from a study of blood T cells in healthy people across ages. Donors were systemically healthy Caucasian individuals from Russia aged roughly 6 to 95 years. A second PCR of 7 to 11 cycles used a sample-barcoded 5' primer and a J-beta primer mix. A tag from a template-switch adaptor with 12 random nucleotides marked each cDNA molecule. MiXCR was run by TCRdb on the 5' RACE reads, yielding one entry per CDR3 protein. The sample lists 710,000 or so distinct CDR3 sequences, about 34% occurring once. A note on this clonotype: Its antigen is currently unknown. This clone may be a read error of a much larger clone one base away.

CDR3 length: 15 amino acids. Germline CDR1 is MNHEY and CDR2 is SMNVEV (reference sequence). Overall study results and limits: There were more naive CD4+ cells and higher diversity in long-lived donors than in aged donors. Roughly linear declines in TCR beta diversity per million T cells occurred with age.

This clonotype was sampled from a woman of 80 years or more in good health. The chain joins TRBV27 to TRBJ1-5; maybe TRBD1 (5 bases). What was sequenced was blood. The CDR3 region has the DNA TGTGCCAGCAGTTTAAGAAGGGGAAGCAATCGGCCCCAGCATTTT. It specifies CASSLRRGSNRPQHF.